The 12 T cell receptor beta chains below were found in one sample sequenced in a study of shared clonotypes between healthy human individuals (dated by TCRdb to 2020 to 2021). To prepare the library, the immunoSEQ multiplex PCR assay was applied. What TCRdb holds here is the immuneACCESS table cut down to in-frame rearrangements. Part of the clones is not present; checked against another copy, under half of the missing clones reflect an unresolved V gene, and the others are unexplained. Across this sample there are about 590,000 clones, with about 95% seen only once. The biggest ten clones account for over 0.09% of the sample. CD8 naive samples were obtained by positive selection for CCR7 among CD45RO-negative cells, yielding a CD45RA+CCR7+ population from which TemRA cells were excluded. The sequenced sample consisted of naive CD8+ T cells sorted from blood. The label giving this sample's cell subset or site can be read as: CD45RA+CCR7+. The source is a woman younger than 45 in good health.

Concerning this clone itself: This sample also contains other DNA sequences that code for the same CDR3. This rearrangement joins TRBV5-1 to TRBJ2-3, with D perhaps TRBD1 (5 bases). Trimming removed 0 bases at V and 0 bases at J, with 8 bases between. This CDR3 contains 15 residues. The V gene's germline CDR1 is SGHRS and CDR2 YFSETQ. The DNA for the CDR3 is TGCGCCAGCAGCTTGGGCCAGGGCAGCACAGATACGCAGTATTTT. Encoded protein: CASSLGQGSTDTQYF.

This clone was seen a single time. This CDR3 is CASSIWRNRGNTEAFF. CDR3 in DNA: TGTGCCAGTAGTATATGGAGGAACAGGGGAAATACTGAAGCTTTCTTT. The chain combines TRBV19 with TRBJ1-1, with 7 bases identical to TRBD1. Germline CDR1 reads LNHDA; CDR2 reads SQIVND (reference sequence). The CDR3 loop spans 16 amino acids. V gave up 2 bases and J gave up 5 bases; unmatched junction bases: 11.

To note about this clone: Additional DNA sequences in this sample encode the identical CDR3. The CDR3 loop reads CASSIGGLNTEAFF. The CDR3 DNA reads TGTGCCAGTAGTATTGGGGGGCTGAACACTGAAGCTTTCTTT. This chain connects TRBV19 to TRBJ1-1, with a weak D call TRBD1 (6 bases). V lost 3 bases and J lost 0, with 8 bases in between. The CDR3 consists of 14 residues. Germline loops: CDR1 LNHDA, CDR2 SQIVND (reference sequence).

This rearrangement joins TRBV28 to TRBJ2-5, with TRBD2 identical over 7 bases. Germline CDR1 and CDR2: MDHEN and SYDVKM. The CDR3 has 15 residues. Trimming at V came to 1 base and at J to 5 bases, leaving 7 bases not matched to a gene. CDR3 DNA sequence: TGTGCCAGCAGTTTATTCTCGGGAGGAAGGGAGACCCAGTACTTC. Its protein is CASSLFSGGRETQYF. Full variable domain (missing parts from reference TRBV28 and TRBJ2-5): DVKVTQSSRYLVKRTGEKVFLECVQDMDHENMFWYRQDPGLGLRLIYFSYDVKMKEKGDIPEGYSVSREKKERFSLILESASTNQTSMYLCASSLFSGGRETQYFGPGTRLLVL.

V and J are TRBV16 and TRBJ2-7; TRBD1 agrees at 8 bases. Germline-derived CDR1 and CDR2 are KGHSY and FQNENV. There are 14 residues in the CDR3. Trimming cost V 4 bases and J 5 bases; bases outside gene matches: 7. The CDR3 DNA sequence: TGTGCCAGCAGCCGATCGGACAGGGCCCACGAGCAGTACTTC. Its translation: CASSRSDRAHEQYF.

In this sample, this clone turned up once. The V gene is TRBV5-6, the J gene TRBJ2-7, with TRBD2 identical over 10 bases. The CDR3 length is 16 residues. Germline V gene data show CDR1 as SGHDT and CDR2 as YYEEEE. Losses at the gene ends were 0 bases for V and 5 bases for J; bases not matched to a gene: 8. CDR3 sequence reads: CASSLVASGSLNEQYF. The CDR3 region has the DNA TGTGCCAGCAGCTTGGTGGCTAGCGGGAGTCTGAACGAGCAGTACTTC. The full variable domain, its missing parts supplied by reference TRBV5-6 and TRBJ2-7, is DAGVTQSPTHLIKTRGQQVTLRCSPKSGHDTVSWYQQALGQGPQFIFQYYEEEERQRGNFPDRFSGHQFPNYSSELNVNALLLGDSALYLCASSLVASGSLNEQYFGPGTRLTVT.

This clone showed up just a few times. The genes are TRBV4-1 and TRBJ2-2; D is possibly TRBD2 (5 bases). This CDR3 spans 15 amino acids. CDR1 is MGHRA, CDR2 YSYEKL, per germline. The ends were cut back, 0 bases at V and 4 bases at J, with 9 bases in the middle. This CDR3 is CASSQDGGATGELFF. As DNA, the CDR3 is TGCGCCAGCAGCCAAGATGGAGGAGCCACCGGGGAGCTGTTTTTT.

The J gene is TRBJ1-1, the V gene TRBV11-2; maybe TRBD1 (5 bases). The V end lost 5 bases, the J end lost 3 bases, and 16 bases lay between the germline ends. The CDR3 consists of 15 residues. Germline V gene sequence: CDR1 SGHAT, CDR2 FQNNGV. The CDR3 nucleotides read TGTGCCAGCAGCCTACCGGGGGGGTTGGACACTGAAGCTTTCTTT. It codes for CASSLPGGLDTEAFF.

The genes are TRBV7-6 and TRBJ2-7; 9 bases fit TRBD1. CDR3 length: 16 residues. Germline CDR1 SGHVS, CDR2 FNYEAQ. The V segment lost 1 base and the J segment 4 bases; nucleotides outside the gene matches: 8. CDR3 residues: CASSLELGDRAYEQYF. The CDR3 region has the DNA TGTGCCAGCAGCTTAGAGTTAGGGGACAGGGCTTACGAGCAGTACTTC. Full variable domain (outside the CDR3, taken from reference TRBV7-6 and TRBJ2-7): GAGVSQSPRYKVTKRGQDVALRCDPISGHVSLYWYRQALGQGPEFLTYFNYEAQQDKSGLPNDRFSAERPEGSISTLTIQRTEQRDSAMYRCASSLELGDRAYEQYFGPGTRLTVT.

The genes are TRBV11-3 and TRBJ2-5; D not resolved. Trimming removed 7 bases from V and 1 base from J, with 7 bases in between. This CDR3 has 12 amino acids. The germline CDR1 and CDR2 sequences are SGHNT and YENEEA. This chain's CDR3 is CASIHCQETQYF. The CDR3 nucleotides are TGTGCCAGCATTCATTGCCAAGAGACCCAGTACTTC.

The chain employs TRBV27 and TRBJ2-5, with D perhaps matching TRBD2 (6 bases). Trimming stripped 3 bases from V and 0 bases from J, with 11 bases between. CDR3 length: 15 amino acids. Germline V CDR1 and CDR2: MNHEY, SMNVEV (reference sequence). This chain's CDR3 is CASSLSGWDQETQYF. The CDR3, as DNA: TGTGCCAGCAGTTTGAGCGGGTGGGACCAAGAGACCCAGTACTTC.

This chain uses TRBV14 with TRBJ2-1, with 7 bases matching TRBD2. Germline V lookup: CDR1 SGHDN, CDR2 FVKESK. V lost 5 bases to trimming and J lost 8 bases; unmatched junction nucleotides: 6. This CDR3 has 13 amino acids. CDR3 sequence (DNA): TGTGCCAGCAGCTCGGGGAGGGAGTATGAGCAGTTCTTC. This encodes CASSSGREYEQFF.